This T cell receptor beta chain comes out of a study of tumor-infiltrating lymphocytes in primary liver carcinoma. Turning to the study itself: Primary liver carcinoma in the patients was surgically resected. There were tumors of stage T1-T3 N0M0, each 4.2 to 10 cm across.

It was unsorted whole blood that yielded blood RNA, and germline DNA was also extracted. Comment on this clonotype: Its antigen is as yet unknown.

This CDR3 region has 16 residues. V trimming: 6 bases; J trimming: 6 bases; junction bases outside the gene matches: 10. CDR1 is LNHDA and CDR2 is SQIVND in the germline V gene (reference sequence). The template, roughly 550 ng total RNA, yielded TCR beta cDNA made with a constant-region primer. Researchers made the TCR beta libraries by running three nested multiplex PCR rounds with slightly modified ARM-PCR. The opening two PCR rounds, around 9 cycles each, paired TRBV1-TRBV30 forward primers with a C-beta reverse primer. MiXCR, applied by TCRdb to the multiplex PCR reads, yields one record per CDR3 protein. The table has 190,000 or so distinct CDR3 sequences, about 61% seen once. Study-wide results and limits: Significantly greater top-250-clone fractions characterized tumors relative to blood (p = 0.039).

This chain uses TRBV19 with TRBJ2-1; the match to TRBD2 covers 11 bases. The TCR sequence derives from a woman aged 60-75 years with primary liver carcinoma and hepatitis B virus infection. Source material: peripheral blood. The CDR3 bases are TGTGCCAGTAGGAAGAGACTAGCGGGAATTGGCAATGAGCAGTTCTTC. Protein: CASRKRLAGIGNEQFF.